This T cell receptor (beta chain) was sequenced during a study of T cells after posttransplantation cyclophosphamide. This table comes from immunoSEQ multiplex PCR, and its TCRdb copy is limited to in-frame clones, with some not included. This sample yields approximately 52,000 clones, of which roughly 84% are seen a single time; about 2.8% belongs to the top ten. The germline V gene encodes CDR1 SGHRS and CDR2 YFSETQ. With V trimmed by 2 bases and J by 4 bases, 16 bases remained unmatched. The CDR3 length is 19 residues. The sequence was collected from a man aged 25 to 45 with a blood cancer, CMV-positive, and with a related stem cell donor. The specimen was PBMCs. This chain links TRBV5-1 with TRBJ2-5; 11 nucleotides line up with TRBD2. The CDR3 loop is CASSLSRLTSGILGETQYF. CDR3 coding DNA: TGCGCCAGCAGCTTAAGTCGGCTGACTAGCGGGATCTTAGGAGAGACCCAGTACTTC.